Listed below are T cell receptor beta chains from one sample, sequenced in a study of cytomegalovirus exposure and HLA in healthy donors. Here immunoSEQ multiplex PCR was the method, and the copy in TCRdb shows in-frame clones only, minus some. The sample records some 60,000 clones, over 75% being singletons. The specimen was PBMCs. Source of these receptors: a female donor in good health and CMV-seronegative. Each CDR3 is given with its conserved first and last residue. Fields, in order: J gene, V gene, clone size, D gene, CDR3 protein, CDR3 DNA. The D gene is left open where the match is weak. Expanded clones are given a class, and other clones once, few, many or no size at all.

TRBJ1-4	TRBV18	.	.	CASSEGANEKLFF	TGTGCCAGCTCAGAAGGGGCTAATGAAAAACTGTTTTTT
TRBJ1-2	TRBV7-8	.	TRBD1	CASSSTGQGLYGYTF	TGTGCCAGCAGCTCGACCGGACAGGGGCTATATGGCTACACCTTC
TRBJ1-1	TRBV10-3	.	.	CAISVQGDTEAFF	TGTGCCATCAGTGTACAGGGTGACACTGAAGCTTTCTTT
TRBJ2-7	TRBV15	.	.	CATSSTGYEQYF	TGTGCCACCAGCAGCACAGGGTACGAGCAGTACTTC
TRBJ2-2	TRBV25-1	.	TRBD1	CASSPPGTATGELFF	TGTGCCAGCAGTCCCCCCGGGACAGCTACCGGGGAGCTGTTTTTT
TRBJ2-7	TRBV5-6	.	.	CASSLARRRGSVWYEQYF	TGTGCCAGCAGCTTGGCCCGACGGAGGGGCTCCGTGTGGTACGAGCAGTACTTC
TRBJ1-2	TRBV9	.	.	CASSVGGVYGYTF	TGTGCCAGCAGCGTAGGCGGTGTCTATGGCTACACCTTC
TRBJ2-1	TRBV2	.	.	CASSESGGLYNEQFF	TGTGCCAGCAGTGAGTCGGGGGGCCTCTACAATGAGCAGTTCTTC
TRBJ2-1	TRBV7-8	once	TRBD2	CASLGLAGLSSYNEQFF	TGTGCCAGCCTAGGACTAGCGGGGCTGAGCTCCTACAATGAGCAGTTCTTC
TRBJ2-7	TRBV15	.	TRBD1	CATSRARGPHEQYF	TGTGCCACCAGCCGAGCGAGGGGGCCCCACGAGCAGTACTTC
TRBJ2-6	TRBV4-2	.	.	CASSQDGLSGANVLTF	TGTGCCAGCAGCCAAGATGGACTCTCTGGGGCCAACGTCCTGACTTTC
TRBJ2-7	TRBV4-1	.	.	CASSQTAGDIYEQYF	TGCGCCAGCAGCCAAACCGCAGGGGACATCTACGAGCAGTACTTC
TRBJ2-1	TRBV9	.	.	CASSGGLHNEQFF	TGTGCCAGCAGCGGGGGACTTCACAATGAGCAGTTCTTC
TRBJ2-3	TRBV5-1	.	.	CASRDRIGPDTQYF	TGCGCCAGCAGAGACAGAATAGGGCCAGATACGCAGTATTTT
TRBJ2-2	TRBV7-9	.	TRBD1	CASSFQGQKYTGELFF	TGTGCCAGCAGCTTCCAGGGACAGAAATACACCGGGGAGCTGTTTTTT
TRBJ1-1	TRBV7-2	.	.	CASSLGPENTEAFF	TGTGCCAGCAGCTTAGGGCCAGAGAACACTGAAGCTTTCTTT
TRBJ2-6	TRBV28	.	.	CASSSSWGNGLTF	TGTGCCAGCAGTTCGTCCTGGGGCAACGGCCTGACTTTC
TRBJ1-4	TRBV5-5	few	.	CASSLQLMNEKLFF	TGTGCCAGCAGCTTGCAGTTAATGAATGAAAAACTGTTTTTT
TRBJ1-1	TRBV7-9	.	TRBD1	CASSLGWTGATEAFF	TGTGCCAGCAGCTTAGGGTGGACAGGGGCCACTGAAGCTTTCTTT
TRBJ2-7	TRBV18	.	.	CASSPDPYEQYF	TGTGCCAGCTCGCCTGATCCCTACGAGCAGTACTTC
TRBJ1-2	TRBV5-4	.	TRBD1	CASSREGQGRPNYGYTF	TGTGCCAGCAGTCGGGAGGGACAGGGGCGGCCTAACTATGGCTACACCTTC
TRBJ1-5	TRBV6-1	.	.	CASSEQGSSNQPQHF	TGTGCCAGCAGTGAACAGGGCAGTAGCAATCAGCCCCAGCATTTT
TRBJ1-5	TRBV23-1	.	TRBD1	CASSQSRIAGGILGSNQPQHF	TGCGCCAGCAGTCAATCCCGTATCGCAGGGGGCATTTTGGGTAGCAATCAGCCCCAGCATTTT
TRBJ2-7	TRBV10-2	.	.	CASSELRGDLYEQYF	TGCGCCAGCAGTGAGCTTAGGGGCGACCTCTACGAGCAGTACTTC
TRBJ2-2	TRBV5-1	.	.	CASSLGSTGELFF	TGCGCCAGCAGCTTGGGGAGCACCGGGGAGCTGTTTTTT
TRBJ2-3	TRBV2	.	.	CASKVAPSTDTQYF	TGTGCCTCCAAGGTAGCCCCCAGCACAGATACGCAGTATTTT
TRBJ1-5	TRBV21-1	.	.	CASSQKDREMSNQPQHF	TGTGCCAGCAGCCAAAAGGACAGGGAAATGAGCAATCAGCCCCAGCATTTT
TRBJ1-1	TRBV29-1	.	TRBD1	CSADRSRTEAFF	TGCAGCGCGGACAGGAGTCGCACTGAAGCTTTCTTT
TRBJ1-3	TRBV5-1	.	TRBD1	CASRPNRGSGNTIYF	TGCGCCAGCAGACCTAACAGGGGCTCTGGAAACACCATATATTTT
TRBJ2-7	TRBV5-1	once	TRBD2	CASSLGLAGVFEQYF	TGCGCCAGCAGCTTGGGACTAGCGGGAGTATTCGAGCAGTACTTC
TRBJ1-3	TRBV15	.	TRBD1	CATSREYGTGVVGNTIYF	TGTGCCACCAGCAGAGAATACGGGACAGGGGTGGTTGGAAACACCATATATTTT
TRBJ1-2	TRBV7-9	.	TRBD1	CASSRTQDRGVEYGYTF	TGTGCCAGCAGCCGAACACAAGACAGGGGTGTTGAGTATGGCTACACCTTC
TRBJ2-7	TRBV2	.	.	CASSEALNYEQYF	TGTGCCAGCAGTGAAGCCCTAAACTACGAGCAGTACTTC
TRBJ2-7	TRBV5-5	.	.	CASSLGAQGYEQYF	TGTGCCAGCAGCTTGGGGGCCCAGGGGTACGAGCAGTACTTC
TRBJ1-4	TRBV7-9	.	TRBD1	CASSPPLTGGEEKLFF	TGTGCCAGCAGCCCCCCGTTGACAGGGGGCGAGGAAAAACTGTTTTTT
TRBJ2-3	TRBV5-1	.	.	CASSWLGPSSTDTQYF	TGCGCCAGCAGCTGGCTAGGACCTAGCTCCACAGATACGCAGTATTTT
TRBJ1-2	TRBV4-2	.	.	CASSQQGGGYGYTF	TGTGCCAGCAGCCAACAGGGAGGGGGTTATGGCTACACCTTC
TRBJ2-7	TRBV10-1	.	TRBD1	CASSESGTVNSYEQYF	TGCGCCAGCAGTGAGTCCGGGACAGTCAACTCCTACGAGCAGTACTTC
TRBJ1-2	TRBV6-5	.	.	CASSYRDNYGYTF	TGTGCCAGCAGTTACAGAGATAACTATGGCTACACCTTC
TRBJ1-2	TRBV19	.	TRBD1	CASSPSGTGADYGYTF	TGTGCCAGTAGTCCCAGCGGGACAGGGGCGGACTATGGCTACACCTTC
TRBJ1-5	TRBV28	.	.	CASSADRLNQPQHF	TGTGCCAGCAGCGCGGACAGACTTAATCAGCCCCAGCATTTT
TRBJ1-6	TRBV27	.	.	CASSLLGQGFSRNSPLHF	TGTGCCAGCAGTTTATTGGGGCAGGGCTTCTCAAGGAATTCACCCCTCCACTTT
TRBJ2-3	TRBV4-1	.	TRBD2	CASSQISGGPDTQYF	TGCGCCAGCAGCCAAATTAGCGGGGGGCCAGATACGCAGTATTTT
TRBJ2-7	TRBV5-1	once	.	CASSIRGFSYEQYF	TGCGCCAGCAGCATCCGAGGATTTTCCTACGAGCAGTACTTC
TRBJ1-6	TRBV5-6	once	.	CASSLAPDRFTVFGSPLHF	TGTGCCAGCAGCTTGGCCCCCGACAGATTTACGGTATTTGGTTCACCCCTCCACTTT
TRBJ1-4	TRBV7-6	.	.	CASSLGAGVEGEKLFF	TGTGCCAGCAGCTTAGGAGCGGGAGTCGAAGGTGAAAAACTGTTTTTT
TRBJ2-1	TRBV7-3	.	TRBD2	CASSLTGLAGVGDEQFF	TGTGCCAGCAGCTTAACGGGACTAGCGGGAGTAGGCGATGAGCAGTTCTTC
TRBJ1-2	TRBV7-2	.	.	CASSPIDSDGYGYTF	TGTGCCAGCAGCCCCATTGACAGTGACGGGTATGGCTACACCTTC
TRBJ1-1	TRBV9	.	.	CASSVTENTEAFF	TGTGCCAGCAGCGTAACAGAGAACACTGAAGCTTTCTTT
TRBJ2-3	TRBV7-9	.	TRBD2	CASSPSGRSLDTQYF	TGTGCCAGCAGTCCTAGCGGGAGATCGCTGGATACGCAGTATTTT
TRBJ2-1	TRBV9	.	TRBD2	CASSRSTSEIWNEQFF	TGTGCCAGCAGTCGGTCGACTAGCGAGATTTGGAATGAGCAGTTCTTC
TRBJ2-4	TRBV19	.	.	CASSATLGAKNIQYF	TGTGCCAGTAGTGCGACACTAGGGGCCAAAAACATTCAGTACTTC
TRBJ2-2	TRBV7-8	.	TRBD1	CASSFTGGRSGELFF	TGTGCCAGCAGCTTCACAGGGGGCAGGTCCGGGGAGCTGTTTTTT
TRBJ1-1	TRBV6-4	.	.	CASSTQINTEAFF	TGTGCCAGCAGTACCCAGATCAACACTGAAGCTTTCTTT
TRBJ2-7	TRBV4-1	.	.	CASSHVQGSYEQYF	TGCGCCAGCAGCCATGTTCAGGGGAGCTACGAGCAGTACTTC
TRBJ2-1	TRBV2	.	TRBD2	CASSEWTSGLYNEQFF	TGTGCCAGCAGTGAGTGGACTAGCGGACTCTACAATGAGCAGTTCTTC
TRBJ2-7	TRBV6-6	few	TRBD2	CASRLTSGTYEQYF	TGTGCCAGCAGACTCACTAGCGGTACCTACGAGCAGTACTTC
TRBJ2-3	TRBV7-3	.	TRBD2	CASSLNPASGTRMDTQYF	TGTGCCAGCAGCTTAAACCCGGCTAGCGGGACCCGCATGGATACGCAGTATTTT
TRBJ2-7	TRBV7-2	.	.	CASSLAGQANWYEQYF	TGTGCCAGCAGCTTAGCGGGGCAGGCAAACTGGTACGAGCAGTACTTC